This T cell receptor beta chain was captured by sequencing in a study of post-analysis software for immune sequencing data. The study's findings and limits: Relative to controls, patients had about five TRBV segments at higher frequency, with TRBV5-6, TRBV5-1 and TRBV20-1 among these. In multiple sclerosis, normalized Chao1 diversity was significantly below that of controls.

Trimming removed 7 bases from V and 5 bases from J; junction bases left unmatched: 5. This CDR3 comprises 13 residues. Germline V lookup: CDR1 SGHDT, CDR2 YYEEEE. Unique-molecular-identifier-tagged TCR beta cDNA libraries were used. The yield from about 1 to 10 million T cells was roughly 500,000 cDNA molecules in total. TCRdb redid the calling of the PCR reads with MiXCR, one entry per CDR3 protein. This sample has around 770,000 distinct CDR3 sequences; about 43% occur once, and the top ten carry just under 5%. As for this clonotype: The antigen is undetermined.

Sample: blood. The sequence derives from a girl aged 10-17 years with multiple sclerosis. The rearrangement joins TRBV5-6 to TRBJ1-4; 7 nucleotides agree with TRBD1. CDR3 sequence reads: CASARGRNEKLFF. The CDR3 DNA sequence: TGTGCCAGCGCGAGGGGGCGAAATGAAAAACTGTTTTTT.